The 32 T cell receptor beta chains listed next were all sequenced from one sample in a study of CXCR3-negative and CXCR3-positive naive CD8 T cells (dated by TCRdb to about 2019). The study at large found these results: Compared with CXCR3-negative naive cells, CXCR3-positive naive cells had TRB CDR3s with higher hydrophobicity (lower Kidera factor 4), lower energy, and higher strength and volume indices.

These receptors have no known antigen. The sample was run on a NextSeq 550. The Human TCR Profiling Kit (MiLaboratory) was used to prepare UMI-labeled 5' RACE TRB cDNA libraries. One entry per CDR3 protein sequence results from the TCRdb reprocessing of the reads, with DNA left out. In this sample's table one finds 120,000 to 150,000 distinct CDR3 sequences. The top ten clonotypes cover 0.25% to 0.3% of the sample. Sequencing input: naive CXCR3+ CD8+ T cells from blood. What the cell subset or site label conveys for this sample: CD45RO-CCR7+CD27+CD95- naive CD8+ T cells expressing CXCR3 (TNR3+). The receptors originated from a human donor in good health. Some clones in this sample may be carry-over from other donors' samples.

The V and J genes are TRBV7-9 and TRBJ2-7; TCRdb's D call, TRBD1, is unchecked because there is no DNA. CDR3 size: 13 residues. CDR1 is SEHNR and CDR2 is FQNEAQ in the germline V gene (reference sequence). The CDR3 loop reads CASSPPGDLEQYF.

The chain recombines TRBV28 with TRBJ1-6. Germline assignment: CDR1 MDHEN and CDR2 SYDVKM. The CDR3 runs to 16 residues. The CDR3 sequence: CASSYDSSSYNSPLHF.

This chain uses TRBV3-1 with TRBJ1-6. This CDR3 is 13 amino acids long. Germline V CDR1 and CDR2: LGHDT, YNNKEL (reference sequence). CDR3 residues: CASSHIRNSPLHF.

The genes are TRBV29-1 and TRBJ1-1; TCRdb designates TRBD1, a call that cannot be tested without DNA. CDR3 size: 16 residues. CDR1 SQVTM and CDR2 ANQGSEA come from the germline V gene. CDR3 region: CSALYGDRDMNTEAFF. The variable domain in full, completed from reference TRBV29-1 and TRBJ1-1, reads SAVISQKPSRDICQRGTSLTIQCQVDSQVTMMFWYRQQPGQSLTLIATANQGSEATYESGFVIDKFPISRPNLTFSTLTVSNMSPEDSSIYLCSALYGDRDMNTEAFFGQGTRLTVV.

The chain has TRBV7-8 and TRBJ2-1. The CDR3 is made up of 14 amino acids. Germline V CDR1 and CDR2: SGHVS, FQNEAQ. The CDR3 sequence is CASSPYEADNEQFF.

The chain uses TRBV27 and TRBJ2-1; the TCRdb call, TRBD1, lacks DNA for checking. Germline V CDR1 and CDR2: MNHEY, SMNVEV (reference sequence). This CDR3 spans 15 amino acids. The CDR3 here is CASGAAPGGYNEQFF.

The chain employs TRBV7-9 and TRBJ2-7; TCRdb picks TRBD2, but there is no DNA to check that call. This CDR3 has 16 amino acids. Germline loops: CDR1 SEHNR, CDR2 FQNEAQ (reference sequence). CDR3 sequence: CASSLGVTSGSYEQYF.

The V and J genes are TRBV15 and TRBJ2-3. Germline CDR1 reads LNHNV; CDR2 reads YYDKDF (reference sequence). The CDR3 contains 12 residues. The CDR3 loop is CATSRGSDTQYF.

The chain couples TRBV13 to TRBJ2-1; TCRdb proposes TRBD2, but this gene call is untestable without DNA. The CDR3 consists of 18 residues. Germline V gives CDR1 PRHDT, CDR2 FYEKMQ (reference sequence). The CDR3 here is CASGLGSGSITFYNEQFF.

The chain recombines TRBV19 with TRBJ1-1; the D gene TCRdb calls, TRBD1, cannot be checked with no DNA. This CDR3 has 15 amino acids. The germline V gene has CDR1 LNHDA and CDR2 SQIVND (reference sequence). This CDR3 reads CASSGRDRRNSEAFF.

V is TRBV2 and J is TRBJ2-7; the TCRdb call, TRBD2, lacks DNA for checking. Germline CDR1 reads SNHLY; CDR2 reads FYNNEI. There are 15 residues in the CDR3. The CDR3: CASSQTSGVSYEQYF.

The chain combines TRBV11-3 with TRBJ2-1; the TRBD1 assignment by TCRdb is unverifiable without DNA. Germline assignment: CDR1 SGHNT and CDR2 YENEEA. The CDR3 contains 16 residues. This chain's CDR3 is CASSSWGGGSYNEQFF.

The J gene is TRBJ2-5, the V gene TRBV7-6; the TRBD2 assignment by TCRdb is unverifiable without DNA. Germline-derived CDR1 and CDR2 are SGHVS and FNYEAQ. This CDR3 region has 14 residues. The CDR3 spells CASSSGTLKETQYF.

This chain uses TRBV29-1 with TRBJ2-7; TCRdb gives TRBD1 as the D gene, but with no DNA this cannot be confirmed. Germline assignment: CDR1 SQVTM and CDR2 ANQGSEA. This CDR3 is 15 amino acids long. The CDR3 loop reads CSVESGQRTPYEQYF.

V is TRBV7-8 and J is TRBJ2-3; TCRdb selects TRBD1, and the lack of DNA leaves this call unchecked. Germline CDR1 SGHVS, CDR2 FQNEAQ. The CDR3 consists of 15 residues. CDR3 protein: CASSEDTQGPDTQYF.

The gene calls are TRBV10-3 and TRBJ2-1; checking the TCRdb D call of TRBD2 is not possible without DNA. This CDR3 has 16 amino acids. Germline-derived CDR1 and CDR2 are ENHRY and SYGVKD. This CDR3 reads CATSPPREGGGYEQFF.

V usage is TRBV20-1 and J usage is TRBJ2-3; TCRdb selects TRBD1, and the lack of DNA leaves this call unchecked. This CDR3 has 16 residues. Germline V lookup: CDR1 DFQATT, CDR2 SNEGSKA (reference sequence). CDR3 residues: CSASGPPAATTDTQYF.

This chain joins TRBV5-6 and TRBJ2-7. Germline V gene data show CDR1 as SGHDT and CDR2 as YYEEEE. The length of the CDR3 is 13 residues. The CDR3 is CASSLWSEYEQYF.

This chain joins TRBV30 and TRBJ2-3; TCRdb outputs TRBD1, but without DNA this stays unchecked. This CDR3 has 13 amino acids. CDR1 and CDR2 (germline): GTSNPN, SVGIG (reference sequence). The CDR3 here is CAWDTGRGDTQYF.

The chain uses TRBV29-1 and TRBJ2-1; TCRdb's assignment of TRBD2 cannot be checked, as there is no DNA. The CDR3 contains 18 residues. The germline gives CDR1 SQVTM, CDR2 ANQGSEA. CDR3 protein: CSVEGTSGRLRVYNEQFF.

The V call is TRBV29-1, the J call TRBJ2-7; the D call from TCRdb, TRBD1, cannot be confirmed without DNA. This CDR3 has 14 amino acids. CDR1 is SQVTM, CDR2 ANQGSEA, per germline. The chain's CDR3 is CSVDGGTESYEQYF.

The chain uses TRBV5-5 and TRBJ2-2. Germline-derived CDR1 and CDR2 are SGHKS and YYEKEE (reference sequence). There are 14 residues in the CDR3. The CDR3 protein is CASSLPGNTGELFF.

The chain is built from TRBV6-5 and TRBJ2-7; TCRdb's D call of TRBD1 is untestable without DNA. The germline CDR1 and CDR2 sequences are MNHEY and SVGAGI. This CDR3 spans 15 amino acids. CDR3 protein: CASSYSQGPSYEQYF.

This chain links TRBV15 with TRBJ2-3; TCRdb's D call, TRBD1, is unchecked because there is no DNA. The CDR3 runs to 16 residues. Germline V lookup: CDR1 LNHNV, CDR2 YYDKDF (reference sequence). This chain's CDR3 is CATSGEDREDTDTQYF.

The chain joins TRBV10-1 to TRBJ1-2; the D call from TCRdb, TRBD1, cannot be confirmed without DNA. The CDR3 runs to 14 residues. Germline values: CDR1 WNHNN, CDR2 SYGVQD (reference sequence). The CDR3 here is CASSDGTGAYGYTF.

The chain has TRBV7-9 and TRBJ2-4; TCRdb indicates TRBD1, and absent DNA this call remains unverified. This CDR3 contains 14 residues. CDR1 is SEHNR and CDR2 is FQNEAQ in the germline V gene (reference sequence). This chain's CDR3 is CASSFGQSKNIQYF.

V and J are TRBV7-7 and TRBJ2-7; with no DNA, the TCRdb D assignment of TRBD1 cannot be verified. The CDR3 length is 14 residues. The germline CDR1 and CDR2 sequences are SSHAT and FNYEAQ (reference sequence). The CDR3 is CASSPSAGVLEQYF.

The rearrangement links TRBV21-1 to TRBJ2-7; as DNA is missing, the TRBD2 call by TCRdb cannot be tested. TRBV21-1 corresponds to a pseudogene. The CDR3 covers 18 residues. This CDR3 is CASSKGGRTSGRTYEQYF.

The chain combines TRBV11-2 with TRBJ2-7. Germline-derived CDR1 and CDR2 are SGHAT and FQNNGV. The CDR3 is 16 amino acids. The CDR3 loop is CASSHDWGIGDYEQYF.

The gene calls are TRBV7-9 and TRBJ2-1; TCRdb names TRBD2, which stays unverified in the absence of DNA. The germline V gene encodes CDR1 SEHNR and CDR2 FQNEAQ (reference sequence). This CDR3 contains 17 residues. The CDR3: CASSSNPGLAGGNEQFF.

The chain couples TRBV9 to TRBJ2-1; checking the TCRdb D call of TRBD2 is not possible without DNA. The CDR3 spans 17 residues. CDR1 is SGDLS and CDR2 is YYNGEE in the germline V gene. CDR3: CASSVAGGDTLYNEQFF.

This chain uses TRBV2 with TRBJ2-7. The CDR3 runs to 14 residues. Looked up from germline, CDR1 is SNHLY and CDR2 is FYNNEI. The CDR3 sequence is CASNPRESEYEQYF. The entire variable domain, with the rest obtained from reference TRBV2 and TRBJ2-7, is as follows: EPEVTQTPSHQVTQMGQEVILRCVPISNHLYFYWYRQILGQKVEFLVSFYNNEISEKSEIFDDQFSVERPDGSNFTLKIRSTKLEDSAMYFCASNPRESEYEQYFGPGTRLTVT.